Below, 18 T cell receptor beta chains from the same sample are listed, as sequenced in a study of OX40 agonist ivuxolimab in advanced cancers. The repertoire was sequenced with immunoSEQ multiplex PCR; TCRdb's copy has only in-frame clones and lacks some. Of nearly 90,000 clones in the sample, roughly 89% were seen once. The material was CD4+ or CD8+ T cells sorted from blood, obtained in a trial of the OX40 agonist ivuxolimab. These receptors originate from an adult with an advanced solid tumor such as melanoma, head and neck, liver or kidney cancer.

This chain links TRBV5-1 with TRBJ1-3; TRBD1 agrees at 10 bases. CDR1 and CDR2 (germline): SGHRS, YFSETQ. The V and J ends lost 4 bases and 4 bases, in that order; junction bases with no gene match: 5. CDR3 length: 15 amino acids. CDR3: CASSPGQGIGNTIYF. For the CDR3, the DNA is TGCGCCAGCAGCCCGGGACAGGGGATCGGAAACACCATATATTTT.

The chain combines TRBV6-5 with TRBJ2-3; 8 nucleotides align to TRBD2. In germline, CDR1 is MNHEY, CDR2 SVGAGI. The CDR3 loop spans 16 amino acids. With 4 bases clipped from V and 5 bases from J, the junction kept 11 bases outside the gene matches. The CDR3 spells CASSWLGREDGDTQYF. The CDR3 DNA sequence: TGTGCCAGCAGTTGGCTTGGGCGGGAGGATGGAGATACGCAGTATTTT.

This chain uses TRBV29-1 with TRBJ1-2; TRBD1 might be the D (5 bases). Germline-derived CDR1 and CDR2 are SQVTM and ANQGSEA. This CDR3 is 12 amino acids long. V was trimmed by 6 bases and J by 8 bases, leaving 16 bases between them. CDR3 nucleotide sequence: TGCAGCGTGATACATAATCGGGGCGGCTACACCTTC. It translates to CSVIHNRGGYTF.

The chain has TRBV9 and TRBJ1-4, with D tentatively TRBD1 (6 bases). Trimming took 2 bases from V and 2 from J, leaving 13 bases between them. The germline V gene has CDR1 SGDLS and CDR2 YYNGEE. The CDR3 length is 16 residues. DNA for the CDR3: TGTGCCAGCAGCGTTAACAGGGATGTGACTAATGAAAAACTGTTTTTT. Protein product: CASSVNRDVTNEKLFF.

CDR3 sequence reads: CASSPGQGSTGELFF. CDR3 nucleotides: TGTGCCAGCAGCCCGGGACAGGGTAGCACCGGGGAGCTGTTTTTT. The chain is built from TRBV7-3 and TRBJ2-2; TRBD1 aligns across 9 bases. J lost 4 bases, V lost 5 bases, and 5 bases had no gene match. The germline V gene has CDR1 SGHTA and CDR2 FQGTGA. This CDR3 has 15 amino acids.

CDR3 nucleotides: TGCGCCAGCAGCGGGGTCCTTGCGGGAGGCAGCACAGATACGCAGTATTTT. Encoded protein: CASSGVLAGGSTDTQYF. V gene TRBV5-1 combines with J gene TRBJ2-3; TRBD2 aligns across 8 bases. CDR3 size: 17 residues. With 4 bases clipped from V and 0 bases from J, the junction kept 10 bases outside the gene matches. Looked up from germline, CDR1 is SGHRS and CDR2 is YFSETQ.

This sequence joins TRBV21-1 and TRBJ2-7; TRBD2, the table's D call, lacks a check against the DNA. TRBV21-1 counts as a pseudogene. The CDR3 is 14 residues long. The CDR3 region has the DNA TGTGCCAGCAGCCTCCGACGGGGGGTTTACGAGCAGTACTTC. This sequence encodes CASSLRRGVYEQYF.

J is TRBJ2-5 and V is TRBV30; 10 bases are a match to TRBD1. Unmatched junction bases numbered 10, after V lost 5 bases and J lost 10 bases. CDR1 and CDR2 from the germline V gene are GTSNPN and SVGIG (reference sequence). The CDR3 extends over 13 amino acids. DNA of the CDR3: TGTGCCTGGGGGGACAGGGGTAGGGGTGACCAGTACTTC. Translation gives CAWGDRGRGDQYF.

V usage is TRBV10-1 and J usage is TRBJ2-2; 14 bases match TRBD2. This CDR3 comprises 19 residues. The junction had 9 bases not matched to a gene; V was cut back by 4 bases and J by 2 bases. Germline V lookup: CDR1 WNHNN, CDR2 SYGVQD (reference sequence). The CDR3 region is CASSAGLAGASRNTGELFF. The CDR3 DNA reads TGCGCCAGCAGTGCGGGACTAGCGGGAGCAAGCCGAAACACCGGGGAGCTGTTTTTT.

The chain links TRBV19 to TRBJ2-3; D may match TRBD1 or TRBD2 (5 bases each). The germline V and J ends were trimmed by 8 bases and 0 bases, with 12 bases remaining between them. Looked up from germline, CDR1 is LNHDA and CDR2 is SQIVND (reference sequence). The CDR3 is made up of 14 amino acids. The CDR3 nucleotides read TGTGCCAGTCGAGGGACCCTTAGCACAGATACGCAGTATTTT. Its protein is CASRGTLSTDTQYF. The full variable domain, with the rest looked up from reference TRBV19 and TRBJ2-3, is DGGITQSPKYLFRKEGQNVTLSCEQNLNHDAMYWYRQDPGQGLRLIYYSQIVNDFQKGDIAEGYSVSREKKESFPLTVTSAQKNPTAFYLCASRGTLSTDTQYFGPGTRLTVL.

This clone has just one count. The J gene is TRBJ2-2, the V gene TRBV7-3; D ambiguous. There are 15 residues in the CDR3. Germline CDR1 and CDR2: SGHTA and FQGTGA. Trimming cost V 5 bases and J 2 bases, with 12 bases left between them. CDR3 sequence: CASSPETANTGELFF. The CDR3 DNA reads TGTGCCAGCAGCCCAGAGACGGCAAACACCGGGGAGCTGTTTTTT.

V usage is TRBV4-1 and J usage is TRBJ2-7; 10 nucleotides align to TRBD1. CDR1 MGHRA and CDR2 YSYEKL come from the germline V gene. Trimming took 4 bases from V and 2 from J; bases not matched to a gene: 2. The CDR3 is 14 amino acids. The CDR3 protein is CASSPDRGPYEQYF. The CDR3, as DNA: TGCGCCAGCAGCCCCGACAGGGGGCCCTACGAGCAGTACTTC.

V and J are TRBV9 and TRBJ2-3; 7 bases fit TRBD1. The V gene's germline CDR1 is SGDLS and CDR2 YYNGEE. J gave up 3 bases and V 4 bases, and 8 bases lay outside the gene matches. The CDR3 spans 15 residues. CDR3 in amino acids: CASSFRQGGTDTQYF. The DNA of the CDR3 is TGTGCCAGCAGCTTTCGACAGGGCGGAACAGATACGCAGTATTTT.

The rearrangement joins TRBV6-6 to TRBJ2-3, with D possibly matching TRBD2 (7 bases). Germline loops: CDR1 MNHNY, CDR2 SVGAGI (reference sequence). The CDR3 covers 15 residues. The V and J ends lost 6 bases and 0 bases respectively, with 13 bases between them. The CDR3 is CASSRGGTSTDTQYF. The DNA for the CDR3 is TGTGCCAGCAGCCGCGGGGGCACTAGCACAGATACGCAGTATTTT.

The table lists this clone with a count of one. This sequence joins TRBV9 and TRBJ2-7; 7 bases align to TRBD2. The CDR3 extends over 16 amino acids. Germline V CDR1 and CDR2: SGDLS, YYNGEE. V lost 1 base, J lost 3 bases, and 10 bases stayed unmatched. CDR3 sequence reads: CASSVSPGGSFYEQYF. CDR3 in DNA: TGTGCCAGCAGCGTATCCCCAGGCGGGAGTTTCTACGAGCAGTACTTC.

J is TRBJ2-3 and V is TRBV5-6, with 13 bases aligning to TRBD2. Germline V gene sequence: CDR1 SGHDT, CDR2 YYEEEE. The CDR3 is 18 residues long. Germline trimming cut 4 bases from V and 0 bases from J; bases unmatched to any gene: 8. The DNA for the CDR3 is TGTGCCAGCAGCCCTGGTGGGACTAGCGGGACTAGCACAGATACGCAGTATTTT. Its protein product is CASSPGGTSGTSTDTQYF.

The chain joins TRBV9 to TRBJ2-7; 10 nucleotides agree with TRBD1. Germline V gene data show CDR1 as SGDLS and CDR2 as YYNGEE. With V trimmed by 4 bases and J by 1 base, 5 bases remained unmatched. The CDR3 is made up of 15 amino acids. Here the CDR3 reads CASSPRDRGSYEQYF. CDR3 bases: TGTGCCAGCAGCCCGAGGGACAGGGGTTCCTACGAGCAGTACTTC. The variable domain in full, with the rest retrieved from reference TRBV9 and TRBJ2-7, is DSGVTQTPKHLITATGQRVTLRCSPRSGDLSVYWYQQSLDQGLQFLIQYYNGEERAKGNILERFSAQQFPDLHSELNLSSLELGDSALYFCASSPRDRGSYEQYFGPGTRLTVT.

The chain links TRBV5-1 to TRBJ2-2, with 13 bases fitting TRBD2. The CDR3 sequence is 19 residues long. The germline gives CDR1 SGHRS, CDR2 YFSETQ. Germline trimming cut 0 bases from V and 1 base from J; bases unmatched to any gene: 6. CDR3 sequence reads: CASSLGLAGGRLNTGELFF. The CDR3 bases are TGCGCCAGCAGCTTGGGACTAGCGGGAGGCCGACTGAACACCGGGGAGCTGTTTTTT.